This T cell receptor beta chain derives from a study of beta chain features in type 1 diabetes. Cell sorting via CD45RO/CCR7/CD25/CD127/CD95/CD27 was performed to obtain CD4+ naive, central memory, regulatory and stem cell-like memory cells. Isolated RNA was reverse transcribed in full, so expressed TCRB transcripts were sequenced. TCRdb's table, derived via immunoSEQ multiplex PCR, lists solely in-frame clones and lacks some. The table has roughly 370,000 clones, about 14% seen once. Findings of the study overall: Researchers reported that naive, central memory and Treg TCRB repertoires appeared more similar in patients than in healthy donors.

Of note for this clone: Its antigen is undetermined.

The origin of this receptor is a man aged 30-40 years in good health. Sequencing input: naive CD4+ T cells from blood.

The CDR3 reads CASSLRQGEAFF. The CDR3 region has the DNA TGTGCCAGCAGCTTGCGACAGGGTGAAGCTTTCTTT. The gene calls are TRBV11-1 and TRBJ1-1; TRBD1 aligns across 7 bases. Germline-derived CDR1 and CDR2 are SGHAT and FQDESV (reference sequence). CDR3 size: 12 residues. V lost 3 bases to trimming and J lost 7 bases; unmatched junction nucleotides: 2.